This T cell receptor beta chain was found in a study of Ad26.COV2.S vaccination and SARS-CoV-2 variants. General study results and limits: After vaccination, substantial breadth of spike-specific CD8+ and CD4+ responses was reported. Estimates derived from TCR breadth and depth analyses may have underestimated total T cell responses.

In regard to this clone: Its specificity is not known.

Using immunoSEQ multiplex PCR, the repertoire was profiled, and TCRdb retains in-frame clones only, with some absent. In the table there are about 350,000 clones, more than 85% of which are singletons. This CDR3 is 13 amino acids long. Germline CDR1 is MNHEY and CDR2 is SMNVEV (reference sequence). V was trimmed by 6 bases and J by 7 bases, leaving 13 bases between them. Noted treatment: some 19 received Ad26.COV2.S at low or high dose, single or two shots; 5 received placebo; per-sample allocation not given. Specimens were obtained on day 63 following the first vaccine or placebo injection. Its platform was an Ad26 vector, and its expressed antigen was Wuhan-strain SARS-CoV-2 spike.

The source of this sequence is a person aged 18-60 years who received the Ad26.COV2.S COVID-19 vaccine or a placebo. The source material was peripheral blood, sampled in a trial of Ad26.COV2.S vaccine versus placebo. The J gene is TRBJ1-5, the V gene TRBV27; D is possibly TRBD1 (6 bases). In DNA, the CDR3 is TGTGCCAGCAGCACAGGGTCAAGGCAGCCCCAGCATTTT. Translating gives CASSTGSRQPQHF.